The rows below give T cell receptor beta chains drawn from one sample of a study of T-cell reconstitution after alpha-beta-depleted transplantation in children. TCRdb recomputed calls from the PCR reads with MiXCR, one row per CDR3 protein. The table lists some 500,000 distinct CDR3 sequences, approximately 29% of them singletons. The sequencing here drew on PBMCs from the stem cell graft donor, taken from the stem cell graft. All receptors derive from a human donor who donated a stem cell graft to a child with aplastic anemia. The CDR3 runs from the conserved cysteine through the conserved F or W. Fields, in order: J gene, D gene, V gene, clone size, CDR3 protein, CDR3 DNA. A D gene is named only where the DNA matches it firmly. Clone sizes are given selectively: once, few, many, or a class where the clone is expanded.

J gene: TRBJ2-4; D gene: -; V gene: TRBV7-2; clone size: -; CDR3 protein: CASSGVADLAKNIQYF; CDR3 DNA: TGTGCCAGCAGCGGAGTGGCGGATCTAGCCAAAAACATTCAGTACTTC
J gene: TRBJ2-7; D gene: -; V gene: TRBV7-9; clone size: -; CDR3 protein: CASRPSGIEQYF; CDR3 DNA: TGTGCCAGCAGACCGTCGGGAATCGAGCAGTACTTC
J gene: TRBJ2-1; D gene: TRBD1; V gene: TRBV28; clone size: few; CDR3 protein: CATCTGTGGPSEQFF; CDR3 DNA: TGTGCCACCTGTACCGGGACAGGGGGTCCGAGTGAGCAGTTCTTC
J gene: TRBJ2-7; D gene: -; V gene: TRBV7-2; clone size: -; CDR3 protein: CASSLANVYEQYF; CDR3 DNA: TGTGCCAGCAGCTTAGCGAACGTATACGAGCAGTACTTC
J gene: TRBJ1-2; D gene: -; V gene: TRBV11-3; clone size: -; CDR3 protein: CASSPGGGEGYTF; CDR3 DNA: TGTGCCAGCAGCCCCGGAGGGGGAGAAGGCTACACCTTC
J gene: TRBJ2-1; D gene: -; V gene: TRBV4-3; clone size: -; CDR3 protein: CASSQDTASNEQFF; CDR3 DNA: TGCGCCAGCAGCCAAGATACCGCGAGTAATGAGCAGTTCTTC
J gene: TRBJ2-1; D gene: TRBD2; V gene: TRBV6-2/TRBV6-3; clone size: -; CDR3 protein: CASSQAFGVREGRAYNEQFF; CDR3 DNA: TGTGCCAGCAGCCAGGCCTTCGGGGTGCGGGAGGGCCGGGCCTACAATGAGCAGTTCTTC
J gene: TRBJ2-5; D gene: -; V gene: TRBV5-1; clone size: few; CDR3 protein: CASSLFRGMPGETQYF; CDR3 DNA: TGCGCCAGCAGCTTGTTTCGCGGGATGCCGGGGGAGACCCAGTACTTC
J gene: TRBJ2-7; D gene: TRBD2; V gene: TRBV7-2; clone size: few; CDR3 protein: CASSLTSGLYEQYF; CDR3 DNA: TGTGCCAGCAGCCTTACTAGCGGGCTCTACGAGCAGTACTTC
J gene: TRBJ1-2; D gene: -; V gene: TRBV25-1; clone size: few; CDR3 protein: CASSELGEGYGYTF; CDR3 DNA: TGTGCCAGCAGTGAATTGGGGGAGGGGTATGGCTACACCTTC
J gene: TRBJ2-1; D gene: TRBD2; V gene: TRBV6-2/TRBV6-3; clone size: many; CDR3 protein: CASSPRTSGSLHKREFF; CDR3 DNA: TGTGCCAGCAGTCCGAGGACTAGCGGGAGTCTACATAAAAGGGAGTTCTTC
J gene: TRBJ2-7; D gene: TRBD2; V gene: TRBV12-3/TRBV12-4; clone size: few; CDR3 protein: CASSPGTSELYEQYF; CDR3 DNA: TGTGCCAGCAGTCCAGGGACTAGCGAGTTATACGAGCAGTACTTC
J gene: TRBJ2-3; D gene: TRBD2; V gene: TRBV4-1; clone size: few; CDR3 protein: CASSQGEAGGTDTQYF; CDR3 DNA: TGCGCCAGCAGCCAAGGTGAAGCGGGAGGCACAGATACGCAGTATTTT
J gene: TRBJ1-5; D gene: -; V gene: TRBV5-1; clone size: -; CDR3 protein: CASSPLGLGQPQHF; CDR3 DNA: TGCGCCAGCAGCCCCTTAGGGCTAGGGCAGCCCCAGCATTTT
J gene: TRBJ1-1; D gene: -; V gene: TRBV9; clone size: few; CDR3 protein: CASSERGADTEAFF; CDR3 DNA: TGTGCCAGCAGCGAGAGAGGGGCAGACACTGAAGCTTTCTTT